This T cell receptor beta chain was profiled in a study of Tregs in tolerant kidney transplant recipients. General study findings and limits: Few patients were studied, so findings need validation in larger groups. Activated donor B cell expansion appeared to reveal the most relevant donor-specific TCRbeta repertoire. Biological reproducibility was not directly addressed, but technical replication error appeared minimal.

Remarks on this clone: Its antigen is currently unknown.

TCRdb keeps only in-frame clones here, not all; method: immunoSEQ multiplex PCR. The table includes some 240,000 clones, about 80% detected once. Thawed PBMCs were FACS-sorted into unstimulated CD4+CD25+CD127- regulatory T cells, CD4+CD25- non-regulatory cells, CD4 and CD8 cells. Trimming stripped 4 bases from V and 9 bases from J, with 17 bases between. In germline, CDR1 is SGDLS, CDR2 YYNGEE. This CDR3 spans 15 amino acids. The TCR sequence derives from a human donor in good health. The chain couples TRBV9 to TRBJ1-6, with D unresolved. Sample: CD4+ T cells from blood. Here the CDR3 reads CASSPPLAYGSPLHF. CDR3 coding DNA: TGTGCCAGCAGCCCACCCTTGGCATATGGTTCACCCCTCCACTTT.